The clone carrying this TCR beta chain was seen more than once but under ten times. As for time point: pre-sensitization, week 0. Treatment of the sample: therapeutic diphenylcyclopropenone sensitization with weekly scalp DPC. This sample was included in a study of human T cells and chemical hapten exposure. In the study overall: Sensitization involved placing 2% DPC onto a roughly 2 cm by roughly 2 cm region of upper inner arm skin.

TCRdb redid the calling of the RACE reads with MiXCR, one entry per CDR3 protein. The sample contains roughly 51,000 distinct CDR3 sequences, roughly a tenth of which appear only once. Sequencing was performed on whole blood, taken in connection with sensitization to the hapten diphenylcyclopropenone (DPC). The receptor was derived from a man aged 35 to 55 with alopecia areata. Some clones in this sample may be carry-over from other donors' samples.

The CDR3 DNA is TGTGCCAGCAGCTTAGAAAGCGGCCTCTACAATGAGCAGTTCTTC. It encodes CASSLESGLYNEQFF. The genes are TRBV11-2 and TRBJ2-1; maybe TRBD2 (5 bases). The CDR3 is 15 residues long. Trimming cost V 0 bases and J 3 bases, with 9 bases left between them. Per the germline V gene, CDR1 is SGHAT and CDR2 is FQNNGV.